These 25 T cell receptor beta chains originate from one sample sequenced in a study of blood T cell repertoires in COVID-19. The data were produced by immunoSEQ multiplex PCR, yet TCRdb's version contains in-frame clones alone and is incomplete. The sample lists some 520,000 clones, roughly 89% occurring once. Sequenced input: peripheral blood. Every receptor here comes from a man younger than 35 with COVID-19, enrolled during active disease.

This clone was detected only once. CDR3 protein: CASSLDLGGGSNEQFF. The CDR3 nucleotides read TGTGCCAGCAGCTTAGATTTGGGCGGGGGGTCAAATGAGCAGTTCTTC. The rearrangement joins TRBV11-2 to TRBJ2-1, with 8 bases that match TRBD2. The trim removed 0 bases at V and 7 bases at J, leaving 8 bases unmatched. CDR1 and CDR2 (germline): SGHAT, FQNNGV. This CDR3 is 16 amino acids long.

V is TRBV14 and J is TRBJ2-3; D remains unclear. CDR1 and CDR2 (germline): SGHDN, FVKESK. This CDR3 is built from 15 residues. Trimming left V 2 bases short and J 2 bases short, with 11 bases between. CDR3: CASSQPYTTTDTQYF. CDR3 sequence (DNA): TGTGCCAGCAGCCAACCGTATACTACCACAGATACGCAGTATTTT.

Of note for this clone: Relative to the germline gene, one junction end is altered; a read error may explain this. The rearrangement joins TRBV15 to TRBJ1-5; no reliable D call. This CDR3 spans 14 amino acids. Germline V CDR1 and CDR2: LNHNV, YYDKDF (reference sequence). CDR3 bases: TGTGCCGCCAGCAGAGTTTCGGGATATCAGCCCCAGCATTTT. It yields the protein CAASRVSGYQPQHF.

This chain uses TRBV5-1 with TRBJ2-1; tentative D call: TRBD1 (5 bases). From germline, CDR1 is SGHRS and CDR2 YFSETQ. V was cut by 4 bases and J by 7 bases, with 12 bases left in between. The CDR3 consists of 13 residues. CDR3 loop: CASSPGLGNEQFF. The CDR3 DNA is TGCGCCAGCAGCCCAGGGCTGGGTAATGAGCAGTTCTTC. Drawing the rest from reference TRBV5-1 and TRBJ2-1, the complete variable domain is KAGVTQTPRYLIKTRGQQVTLSCSPISGHRSVSWYQQTPGQGLQFLFEYFSETQRNKGNFPGRFSGRQFSNSRSEMNVSTLELGDSALYLCASSPGLGNEQFFGPGTRLTVL.

Comments on this clone: This sample includes further DNA sequences coding for the same CDR3. The V and J genes are TRBV14 and TRBJ1-1; D not certain. CDR3 length: 13 amino acids. The V end lost 1 base, the J end lost 4 bases, and 7 bases lay between the germline ends. Germline CDR1 and CDR2: SGHDN and FVKESK. The CDR3 loop is CASSQVSGTEAFF. Here the CDR3 DNA reads TGTGCCAGCAGCCAAGTCAGTGGCACTGAAGCTTTCTTT.

The V call is TRBV5-1, the J call TRBJ1-6; D not certain. Germline loops: CDR1 SGHRS, CDR2 YFSETQ. CDR3 length: 14 residues. V lost 5 bases and J 8 bases, leaving 14 bases between the germline ends. CDR3 region: CASRSTNGDSPLHF. DNA of the CDR3: TGCGCCAGCAGATCGACAAACGGGGATTCACCCCTCCACTTT.

The chain links TRBV19 to TRBJ1-2, with TRBD1 identical over 8 bases. J gave up 4 bases and V 6 bases, and 7 bases lay outside the gene matches. Germline V gene lookup returns CDR1 LNHDA and CDR2 SQIVND (reference sequence). The CDR3 runs 14 residues. In DNA form, the CDR3 reads TGTGCCAGTAGAACCGGGACAGGCCTCTATGGCTACACCTTC. It encodes CASRTGTGLYGYTF.

This clone occurred once. This sequence joins TRBV25-1 and TRBJ2-2, with 7 bases that match TRBD1. The CDR3 covers 16 residues. Germline trimming cut 3 bases from V and 7 bases from J; bases unmatched to any gene: 11. Germline assignment: CDR1 MGHDK and CDR2 SYGVNS. DNA of the CDR3: TGTGCCAGCAGTGACCCTAGACAGGGCGTTGACGGGGAGCTGTTTTTT. It specifies CASSDPRQGVDGELFF.

The count of this clone is one. This sequence joins TRBV28 and TRBJ2-4, with 9 bases matching TRBD1. Unmatched junction bases numbered 11, after V lost 5 bases and J lost 9 bases. This CDR3 contains 15 residues. Germline CDR1 reads MDHEN; CDR2 reads SYDVKM. The CDR3 bases are TGTGCCAGCAGTCGAACCGGGACAGGGTCGGGCATTCAGTACTTC. It is translated as CASSRTGTGSGIQYF.

V and J are TRBV7-2 and TRBJ2-7; 10 nucleotides agree with TRBD2. The CDR3 spans 18 residues. Germline V CDR1 and CDR2: SGHTA, FQGNSA. Trimming took 2 bases from V and 3 from J; bases not matched to a gene: 13. The CDR3 reads CASSLMLASGSRFYEQYF. For the CDR3, the DNA is TGTGCCAGCAGCTTAATGTTAGCTAGCGGGAGCCGATTCTACGAGCAGTACTTC.

The chain recombines TRBV2 with TRBJ1-2; D unclear. The germline V gene has CDR1 SNHLY and CDR2 FYNNEI. CDR3 size: 14 residues. V shed 1 base and J shed 4 bases, with 10 bases lying between them. The CDR3: CASSEDSRIYGYTF. The CDR3, as DNA: TGTGCCAGCAGTGAAGACAGTAGAATCTATGGCTACACCTTC.

The chain has TRBV7-9 and TRBJ2-3; perhaps TRBD2 as D (7 bases). The length of the CDR3 is 16 residues. Germline CDR1 reads SEHNR; CDR2 reads FQNEAQ (reference sequence). V was clipped by 0 bases and J by 5 bases, with 15 bases between them. CDR3 residues: CASSLATGAGEDTQYF. The DNA of the CDR3 is TGTGCCAGCAGCTTAGCGACAGGCGCGGGGGAAGATACGCAGTATTTT.

A single count supports this clone. The chain links TRBV4-1 to TRBJ2-7; 11 positions match TRBD2. After removal of 0 bases from V and 6 bases from J, the junction contained 4 bases not matched to a gene. Germline lookup yields CDR1 MGHRA and CDR2 YSYEKL. The CDR3 runs to 15 residues. The CDR3 DNA sequence: TGCGCCAGCAGCCAAGAGGTAGCGGGAGGGCCCGAGCAGTACTTC. Its protein is CASSQEVAGGPEQYF.

The chain recombines TRBV2 with TRBJ2-3; D may be TRBD1 (6 bases). V shed 7 bases and J shed 4 bases, with 12 bases lying between them. Germline V CDR1 and CDR2: SNHLY, FYNNEI. There are 13 residues in the CDR3. Written as DNA, the CDR3 is TGTGCCAGCAACAGGGCTTTCGCAGATACGCAGTATTTT. It specifies CASNRAFADTQYF.

V gene TRBV5-4 combines with J gene TRBJ2-5; a weak D match, TRBD1 (6 bases). There are 13 residues in the CDR3. V gave up 0 bases and J gave up 5 bases, with 8 bases separating them. Per the germline V gene, CDR1 is SGHNT and CDR2 is YYREEE (reference sequence). In DNA form, the CDR3 reads TGTGCCAGCAGCTTGGCGAGGGGGGAGACCCAGTACTTC. Translated, it gives CASSLARGETQYF.

This chain joins TRBV7-6 and TRBJ2-7, with a weak D call TRBD2 (6 bases). Germline V gives CDR1 SGHVS, CDR2 FNYEAQ. This CDR3 spans 16 amino acids. Trimming shortened V by 5 bases and J by 4 bases, and 21 bases separated the two germline ends. The CDR3 DNA sequence: TGTGCCAGCAGCGATAGGGGTCTGTCGGGAGCTTACGAGCAGTACTTC. Its protein product is CASSDRGLSGAYEQYF.

The gene calls are TRBV3-1 (or the pseudogene TRBV3-2) and TRBJ1-2; D not resolved. Trimming shortened V by 4 bases and J by 4 bases, and 10 bases separated the two germline ends. CDR3 length: 13 amino acids. Germline V gene lookup returns CDR1 LGHDT and CDR2 YNNKEL (reference sequence). The CDR3 is CASSLVGLYGYTF. In DNA, the CDR3 is TGTGCCAGCAGCCTCGTGGGCCTCTATGGCTACACCTTC.

The chain is built from TRBV19 and TRBJ1-5, with 7 bases fitting TRBD1. The CDR3 covers 15 residues. Germline V gene data show CDR1 as LNHDA and CDR2 as SQIVND (reference sequence). The junction had 5 bases not matched to a gene; V was cut back by 3 bases and J by 3 bases. In nucleotides, the CDR3 is TGTGCCAGTAGTATTAGGGGACAGTACAATCAGCCCCAGCATTTT. Residues: CASSIRGQYNQPQHF.

The gene calls are TRBV3-1 (or the pseudogene TRBV3-2) and TRBJ2-1; no definite D call. The CDR3 totals 18 residues. CDR1 LGHDT and CDR2 YNNKEL come from the germline V gene (reference sequence). With 0 bases removed from V and 6 bases from J, the gap between germline ends came to 21 bases. Here the CDR3 DNA reads TGTGCCAGCAGCCAAGACCTCGCCTGGGCATCGCGTGGCAATGAGCAGTTCTTC. Translated, it gives CASSQDLAWASRGNEQFF.

This clone was seen just once. The CDR3 region is CASSPPGSGELFF. CDR3 nucleotides: TGTGCCAGCAGTCCCCCAGGGTCCGGGGAGCTGTTTTTT. The rearrangement links TRBV11-2 to TRBJ2-2, with D possibly TRBD1 on 5 matching bases. The V gene lost 6 bases and the J gene lost 6 bases, with 11 bases spanning the gap. The germline gives CDR1 SGHAT, CDR2 FQNNGV. There are 13 residues in the CDR3.

This sequence joins TRBV10-3 and TRBJ2-3; tentative D call: TRBD1 (6 bases). The CDR3 contains 15 residues. Germline assignment: CDR1 ENHRY and CDR2 SYGVKD. Between the trimmed V and J ends, which lost 6 bases and 1 base, there was a span of 14 bases. The CDR3 DNA reads TGTGCCATCAGACAGGGAGAGGTTCGCACAGATACGCAGTATTTT. It translates to CAIRQGEVRTDTQYF.

This chain joins TRBV10-1 and TRBJ2-5; 7 bases match TRBD2. Germline V CDR1 and CDR2: WNHNN, SYGVQD (reference sequence). The CDR3 is 16 residues long. J was trimmed by 1 base and V by 9 bases; bases with no gene match: 14. CDR3 amino acids: CARRGRLAEAQETQYF. The CDR3 DNA follows: TGCGCCAGACGTGGGCGGCTAGCGGAGGCCCAAGAGACCCAGTACTTC.

This chain links TRBV19 with TRBJ2-1; the match to TRBD2 covers 10 bases. Germline V gene sequence: CDR1 LNHDA, CDR2 SQIVND (reference sequence). This CDR3 spans 15 amino acids. Trimming cost V 7 bases and J 2 bases; bases outside gene matches: 5. CDR3 bases: TGTGCCAGTAACCCAACTAGCGGGGCCTACAATGAGCAGTTCTTC. Its protein product is CASNPTSGAYNEQFF.

CDR3 sequence reads: CASSYGPSYEQYF. As DNA, the CDR3 is TGTGCCAGCAGTTACGGGCCCTCCTACGAGCAGTACTTC. The gene calls are TRBV6-5 and TRBJ2-7; D call uncertain. The CDR3 length is 13 residues. Looked up from germline, CDR1 is MNHEY and CDR2 is SVGAGI. V was clipped by 2 bases and J by 0 bases, with 5 bases between them.

The chain is built from TRBV3-1 (or the pseudogene TRBV3-2) and TRBJ1-4; D is uncertain. Germline values: CDR1 LGHDT, CDR2 YNNKEL (reference sequence). CDR3 length: 16 amino acids. Trimming left V 1 base short and J 3 bases short, with 12 bases between. In DNA form, the CDR3 reads TGTGCCAGCAGCCAAGCGGGGAGAGCACCTAATGAAAAACTGTTTTTT. Residues: CASSQAGRAPNEKLFF.